A single sample is the source of the 6 T cell receptor beta chains below, sequenced in a study of T cell responses to AZD1222 COVID-19 vaccine. Clones were read by immunoSEQ multiplex PCR, and TCRdb kept only the in-frame ones, dropping some. This sample yields roughly 110,000 clones, of which about 90% are seen a single time; 5.1% belongs to the top ten. The specimen was peripheral blood, collected on day 0 of AZD1222 vaccination. The receptors here all came from an adult in good health.

V usage is TRBV5-4 and J usage is TRBJ1-5; TRBD1 might be the D (6 bases). In germline, CDR1 is SGHNT, CDR2 YYREEE (reference sequence). This CDR3 has 14 amino acids. V was shortened by 4 bases and J by 5 bases, with 13 bases between the two germline ends. The CDR3 here is CASSRGGADQPQHF. The CDR3 DNA is TGTGCCAGCAGCCGCGGGGGGGCGGATCAGCCCCAGCATTTT.

The chain couples TRBV10-1 to TRBJ1-3; D gene uncertain. Germline CDR1 reads WNHNN; CDR2 reads SYGVQD (reference sequence). The CDR3 contains 13 residues. V gave up 6 bases and J gave up 0 bases, with 6 bases separating them. In nucleotides, the CDR3 is TGCGCCAGCAGCGGATCCTCTGGAAACACCATATATTTT. Protein product: CASSGSSGNTIYF.

V is TRBV19 and J is TRBJ1-2; 7 bases fit TRBD1. The CDR3 is 13 amino acids. V gave up 4 bases and J gave up 6 bases; unmatched junction bases: 5. Germline V lookup: CDR1 LNHDA, CDR2 SQIVND (reference sequence). Here the CDR3 reads CASSNRQGDGYTF. DNA for the CDR3: TGTGCCAGTAGTAACCGACAGGGCGATGGCTACACCTTC.

The rearrangement joins TRBV2 to TRBJ2-7; D not certain. The length of the CDR3 is 13 residues. Germline-derived CDR1 and CDR2 are SNHLY and FYNNEI. V shed 5 bases and J shed 0 bases, with 8 bases lying between them. CDR3 DNA: TGTGCCAGCAGTCCCTGGGACTCCTACGAGCAGTACTTC. Translating it yields CASSPWDSYEQYF.

V usage is TRBV10-3 and J usage is TRBJ1-6; 7 positions agree with TRBD1. The CDR3 sequence is 16 residues long. The germline CDR1 and CDR2 sequences are ENHRY and SYGVKD. V dropped 0 bases and J dropped 7; count of bases not matched to a gene: 6. The CDR3 DNA sequence: TGTGCCATCAGTGAGTCGATGACAGGGAGGAATTCACCCCTCCACTTT. Translated: CAISESMTGRNSPLHF.

The J gene is TRBJ1-1, the V gene TRBV6-5; D is unclear. Trimming cost V 6 bases and J 0 bases, with 8 bases left between them. In germline, CDR1 is MNHEY, CDR2 SVGAGI. This CDR3 has 13 residues. The CDR3 loop reads CASSFQMNTEAFF. The CDR3 DNA reads TGTGCCAGCAGCTTCCAGATGAACACTGAAGCTTTCTTT.